One and the same sample provided the 28 T cell receptor beta chains below, sequenced in a study of Ad26.COV2.S vaccination and SARS-CoV-2 variants. Generated by immunoSEQ multiplex PCR, the TCRdb table keeps only in-frame clones and is missing some. The data show more than 150,000 clones, around 90% seen once. The sample was peripheral blood, taken after recovery from COVID-19. The receptors were gathered from a human donor who had recovered from COVID-19.

The chain is built from TRBV6-1 and TRBJ2-3; D gene unclear. The CDR3 has 13 residues. Looked up from germline, CDR1 is MNHNS and CDR2 is SASEGT. Trimming left V 0 bases short and J 5 bases short, with 6 bases between. CDR3 protein: CASSEARKDTQYF. Here the CDR3 DNA reads TGTGCCAGCAGTGAAGCCCGTAAAGATACGCAGTATTTT.

This chain joins TRBV19 and TRBJ1-2, with 8 bases aligning to TRBD1. Germline CDR1 and CDR2: LNHDA and SQIVND (reference sequence). The CDR3 consists of 15 residues. Unmatched junction bases numbered 3, after V lost 1 base and J lost 2 bases. This CDR3 is CASSIVGQVNYGYTF. The DNA for the CDR3 is TGTGCCAGTAGTATAGTGGGACAGGTGAACTATGGCTACACCTTC.

This chain links TRBV11-1 with TRBJ2-1; TRBD2 matches at 7 bases. CDR3 length equals 14 residues. Unmatched junction bases numbered 8, after V lost 4 bases and J lost 8 bases. Germline CDR1 is SGHAT and CDR2 is FQDESV (reference sequence). CDR3 in DNA: TGTGCCAGCAGCTCTCGTACTAGCGCGGATGAGCAGTTCTTC. The encoded protein is CASSSRTSADEQFF.

V and J are TRBV5-1 and TRBJ2-7; 14 nucleotides align to TRBD2. The ends lost 3 bases at V and 1 base at J; junction bases unmatched: 3. Germline V gives CDR1 SGHRS, CDR2 YFSETQ. This CDR3 has 16 amino acids. The CDR3 sequence: CASSSGLAGGSYEQYF. The DNA of the CDR3 is TGCGCCAGCAGCTCAGGACTAGCGGGAGGTTCCTACGAGCAGTACTTC.

This clone was observed once. This chain connects TRBV3-1 (or the pseudogene TRBV3-2) to TRBJ1-3, with a weak D call TRBD1 (5 bases). The CDR3 loop spans 17 amino acids. Trimming took 2 bases from V and 3 from J, leaving 17 bases between them. CDR1 LGHDT and CDR2 YNNKEL come from the germline V gene (reference sequence). The CDR3 region has the DNA TGTGCCAGCAGCCAAACAAGGGACTTGCCCCTTGGAAACACCATATATTTT. Protein product: CASSQTRDLPLGNTIYF.

This chain joins TRBV19 and TRBJ2-5; no definite D call. V was pared by 2 bases and J by 4 bases, with 8 bases between. Germline V gene lookup returns CDR1 LNHDA and CDR2 SQIVND (reference sequence). The CDR3 spans 13 residues. DNA for the CDR3: TGTGCCAGTAGTATAATGGAAGGAGAGACCCAGTACTTC. Translation gives CASSIMEGETQYF.

This clone was counted only a few times. V and J are TRBV6-5 and TRBJ2-7; D is unresolved. Germline V gives CDR1 MNHEY, CDR2 SVGAGI. V lost 6 bases and J lost 0, with 12 bases in between. This CDR3 contains 14 residues. In nucleotides, the CDR3 is TGTGCCAGCAGGCCTCAGGTCAGCTCCTACGAGCAGTACTTC. It translates to CASRPQVSSYEQYF.

The chain employs TRBV13 and TRBJ1-6; D remains unclear. Trimming removed 5 bases from V and 10 bases from J, with 12 bases in between. Germline values: CDR1 PRHDT, CDR2 FYEKMQ (reference sequence). The CDR3 length is 13 residues. CDR3 residues: CASSQRGGSPLHF. For the CDR3, the DNA is TGTGCCAGCAGCCAACGGGGTGGGTCACCCCTCCACTTT.

This clone came up a few times. The V gene is TRBV7-9, the J gene TRBJ1-1; tentative D call: TRBD1 (5 bases). V gave up 4 bases and J gave up 1 base, with 16 bases separating them. The CDR3 loop spans 16 amino acids. Germline V gives CDR1 SEHNR, CDR2 FQNEAQ (reference sequence). CDR3: CASSSLYGGENTEAFF. Here the CDR3 DNA reads TGTGCCAGCAGCTCCCTATACGGGGGTGAGAACACTGAAGCTTTCTTT.

The CDR3 is CAWDATGGTDTQYF. The CDR3 DNA is TGTGCCTGGGACGCCACAGGGGGAACAGATACGCAGTATTTT. The V and J genes are TRBV30 and TRBJ2-3, with TRBD1 matching over 8 bases. Germline trimming cut 5 bases from V and 3 bases from J; bases unmatched to any gene: 7. This CDR3 is 14 amino acids long. Per germline, CDR1 GTSNPN and CDR2 SVGIG (reference sequence).

The chain combines TRBV7-3 with TRBJ2-1; D gene uncertain. The germline CDR1 and CDR2 sequences are SGHTA and FQGTGA. This CDR3 has 12 residues. V was clipped by 5 bases and J by 8 bases, with 10 bases between them. The CDR3 loop is CASSRDGDEQFF. CDR3 bases: TGTGCCAGCAGCCGAGACGGCGATGAGCAGTTCTTC.

The CDR3 loop is CASSELPSSYEQYF. The DNA for the CDR3 is TGTGCCAGCAGTGAATTGCCTAGCTCCTACGAGCAGTACTTC. This chain links TRBV6-1 with TRBJ2-7; no clear D. The germline V and J ends were trimmed by 2 bases and 0 bases, with 8 bases remaining between them. CDR1 and CDR2 (germline): MNHNS, SASEGT. CDR3 length: 14 amino acids.

The chain has TRBV6-7 and TRBJ2-1, with 9 bases matching TRBD2. TRBV6-7 is an ORF, with its function uncertain. The CDR3 runs to 20 residues. Unmatched junction bases numbered 17, after V lost 5 bases and J lost 0 bases. The CDR3 nucleotides read TGTGCCAGCAGTCCCTGGGGAAGCGGGAGGCCCAATATCTCCTACAATGAGCAGTTCTTC. It codes for CASSPWGSGRPNISYNEQFF.

The V gene is TRBV6-2 or TRBV6-3, the J gene TRBJ2-3; no firm D call. The germline CDR1 and CDR2 sequences are MNHEY and SVGEGT. The CDR3 spans 15 residues. The V end lost 4 bases, the J end lost 1 base, and 12 bases lay between the germline ends. The chain's CDR3 is CASSFWRLGTDTQYF. The CDR3 DNA reads TGTGCCAGCAGTTTCTGGCGTCTCGGCACAGATACGCAGTATTTT.

This clone was picked up a small number of times. The chain uses TRBV11-2 and TRBJ2-5; 13 bases are shared with TRBD2. Germline lookup yields CDR1 SGHAT and CDR2 FQNNGV. V gave up 5 bases and J gave up 6 bases; unmatched junction bases: 6. The CDR3 is 15 residues long. CDR3 in amino acids: CASSATSGRQKTQYF. CDR3 DNA sequence: TGTGCCAGCAGCGCGACTAGCGGGAGGCAAAAGACCCAGTACTTC.

The chain couples TRBV2 to TRBJ2-3, with D maybe TRBD2 (6 bases). The CDR3 is 15 residues long. With 6 bases removed from V and 1 base from J, the gap between germline ends came to 14 bases. Germline V lookup: CDR1 SNHLY, CDR2 FYNNEI. The CDR3 sequence is CASRLRDSRTDTQYF. The CDR3 nucleotides read TGTGCCAGCAGACTGCGGGACTCCCGCACAGATACGCAGTATTTT.

This chain joins TRBV9 and TRBJ1-1; possibly TRBD1 for D (6 bases). The CDR3 is 15 amino acids. Germline CDR1 and CDR2: SGDLS and YYNGEE. Between the trimmed V and J ends, which lost 0 bases and 4 bases, there was a span of 13 bases. The CDR3: CASSVGKGGGTEAFF. In DNA, the CDR3 is TGTGCCAGCAGCGTAGGGAAGGGGGGTGGCACTGAAGCTTTCTTT.

This clone was detected only a few times. The V gene is TRBV9, the J gene TRBJ1-6, with a tentative D call TRBD1 (5 bases). This CDR3 is 13 amino acids long. V shed 7 bases and J shed 10 bases, with 15 bases lying between them. Germline V gene sequence: CDR1 SGDLS, CDR2 YYNGEE. The CDR3 coding sequence is TGTGCCAGCTCTAGGGGTGATCGGTCACCCCTCCACTTT. Translating it yields CASSRGDRSPLHF.

The chain employs TRBV5-4 and TRBJ2-5; 8 nucleotides agree with TRBD2. The CDR3 length is 16 residues. Germline V lookup: CDR1 SGHNT, CDR2 YYREEE (reference sequence). V lost 4 bases and J lost 5; bases outside the gene matches: 13. This CDR3 reads CASSPGSGGPGETQYF. As DNA, the CDR3 is TGTGCCAGCAGCCCTGGTTCGGGGGGGCCAGGGGAGACCCAGTACTTC.

The chain is built from TRBV3-1 (or the pseudogene TRBV3-2) and TRBJ1-1, with 10 bases that match TRBD1. Losses at the gene ends were 1 base for V and 1 base for J; bases not matched to a gene: 0. Per germline, CDR1 LGHDT and CDR2 YNNKEL (reference sequence). This CDR3 comprises 15 residues. CDR3 DNA: TGTGCCAGCAGCCAAGGGACAGGGGGGAACACTGAAGCTTTCTTT. It is translated as CASSQGTGGNTEAFF.

This chain joins TRBV7-9 and TRBJ1-1, with D maybe TRBD1 (5 bases). V shed 4 bases and J shed 1 base, with 13 bases lying between them. Germline V gene sequence: CDR1 SEHNR, CDR2 FQNEAQ (reference sequence). The CDR3 has 15 amino acids. CDR3 protein: CASSSRGAGNTEAFF. The CDR3 coding sequence is TGTGCCAGCAGCTCCCGCGGGGCGGGGAACACTGAAGCTTTCTTT.

The J gene is TRBJ1-2, the V gene TRBV28, with D unresolved. The germline V and J ends were trimmed by 4 bases and 1 base, with 22 bases remaining between them. CDR3 size: 18 residues. Germline values: CDR1 MDHEN, CDR2 SYDVKM. The CDR3 region is CASSSIRHRTPGNYGYTF. The CDR3 nucleotides are TGTGCCAGCAGTTCCATCCGCCACCGGACCCCGGGTAACTATGGCTACACCTTC.

The chain recombines TRBV2 with TRBJ2-7; TRBD2 aligns across 7 bases. The CDR3 sequence is 14 residues long. V shed 6 bases and J 3 bases; nucleotides not matched to a gene: 8. Per germline, CDR1 SNHLY and CDR2 FYNNEI. In nucleotides, the CDR3 is TGTGCCAGCAGGCGGGACTATTCCCTCTACGAGCAGTACTTC. Its protein product is CASRRDYSLYEQYF.

The chain links TRBV11-1 to TRBJ2-5, with D perhaps matching TRBD2 (6 bases). The CDR3 is 16 residues long. Trimming left V 3 bases short and J 7 bases short, with 21 bases between. Germline assignment: CDR1 SGHAT and CDR2 FQDESV (reference sequence). The CDR3 here is CASSFMRGLKSGTQYF. CDR3 nucleotide sequence: TGTGCCAGCAGCTTTATGCGGGGTCTAAAATCAGGGACCCAGTACTTC.

This chain uses TRBV2 with TRBJ2-1; D tentatively reads TRBD1 or TRBD2 (6 bases each). The germline V gene has CDR1 SNHLY and CDR2 FYNNEI. CDR3 length equals 15 residues. The V gene lost 4 bases and the J gene lost 6 bases, with 16 bases spanning the gap. Here the CDR3 DNA reads TGTGCCAGCAGTGGAGGTCAGGGGAGGCTCAATGAGCAGTTCTTC. This gives the protein CASSGGQGRLNEQFF. The full variable domain, its missing parts supplied by reference TRBV2 and TRBJ2-1, is EPEVTQTPSHQVTQMGQEVILRCVPISNHLYFYWYRQILGQKVEFLVSFYNNEISEKSEIFDDQFSVERPDGSNFTLKIRSTKLEDSAMYFCASSGGQGRLNEQFFGPGTRLTVL.

This sequence joins TRBV19 and TRBJ2-5, with D tentatively TRBD2 (5 bases). Trimming took 3 bases from V and 5 from J, leaving 16 bases between them. The CDR3 is 15 residues long. Looked up from germline, CDR1 is LNHDA and CDR2 is SQIVND (reference sequence). In DNA, the CDR3 is TGTGCCAGTAGTATGGGTCGAGGGCGTGCGGAGACCCAGTACTTC. It translates to CASSMGRGRAETQYF.

A few counts support this clone. CDR3 in DNA: TGTGCCAGCAGCTTCTCGACAGACTATGGCTACACCTTC. It encodes CASSFSTDYGYTF. The chain has TRBV7-9 and TRBJ1-2; tentative D call: TRBD1 (5 bases). Germline V gene data show CDR1 as SEHNR and CDR2 as FQNEAQ (reference sequence). There are 13 residues in the CDR3. V lost 3 bases to trimming and J lost 3 bases, with 8 bases between them.

This clone was picked up a small number of times. V gene TRBV27 combines with J gene TRBJ2-5; no firm D call. V was pared by 2 bases and J by 4 bases, with 8 bases between. The CDR3 has 13 amino acids. Germline loops: CDR1 MNHEY, CDR2 SMNVEV (reference sequence). The CDR3 sequence: CASSLRRGETQYF. The CDR3 DNA sequence: TGTGCCAGCAGTTTACGGAGAGGAGAGACCCAGTACTTC.